The 21 T cell receptor beta chains below come from one sample, sequenced in a study of CD8 T cells in Susac syndrome. RNA in amounts of roughly 0.45 to 1 ug was reverse transcribed with random hexamers. One entry per CDR3 protein results from TCRdb running MiXCR on the immunoSEQ multiplex PCR reads. The top ten clones hold under 0.6% of a sample with more than 70,000 distinct CDR3 sequences, roughly 91% of them seen once. Material: CD8+ T cells from PBMCs. The source is a human donor with multiple sclerosis.

CDR3 nucleotide sequence: TGTGCCAGCTCTCAAACCGGGACTAGCGGGAGTTATCCCACAGATACGCAGTATTTT. It is translated as CASSQTGTSGSYPTDTQYF. The chain combines TRBV18 with TRBJ2-3; 14 bases match TRBD2. There are 19 residues in the CDR3. V dropped 6 bases and J dropped 2; count of bases not matched to a gene: 13. Germline CDR1 and CDR2: KGHSH and LQKENI.

The chain carries TRBV7-6 and TRBJ2-2, with TRBD2 identical over 10 bases. The J segment lost 8 bases and the V segment lost 5 bases, leaving 2 bases of the junction unmatched. The germline V gene encodes CDR1 SGHVS and CDR2 FNYEAQ. The CDR3 is made up of 13 amino acids. The CDR3 nucleotides read TGTGCCAGCAGCCTGGGACTAGCGGGGGAGCTGTTTTTT. It is translated as CASSLGLAGELFF.

The J gene is TRBJ1-4, the V gene TRBV9; D might be TRBD1 (5 bases). Per germline, CDR1 SGDLS and CDR2 YYNGEE. V was clipped by 3 bases and J by 0 bases, with 6 bases between them. CDR3 length: 14 amino acids. DNA of the CDR3: TGTGCCAGCAGCGGGGGGGCAACTAATGAAAAACTGTTTTTT. Protein sequence: CASSGGATNEKLFF.

The rearrangement joins TRBV25-1 to TRBJ1-6; D not resolved. Trimming removed 1 base from V and 11 bases from J, with 12 bases in between. The germline CDR1 and CDR2 sequences are MGHDK and SYGVNS. CDR3 length equals 14 residues. In DNA form, the CDR3 reads TGTGCCAGCAGTGAATTGGAACAGATGACACCCCTCCACTTT. Translated, it gives CASSELEQMTPLHF.

This rearrangement joins TRBV12-3 or TRBV12-4 to TRBJ2-5; TRBD2 agrees at 10 bases. V was pared by 3 bases and J by 1 base, with 5 bases of the junction left unmatched. This CDR3 is 16 amino acids long. The CDR3 sequence is CASSFGTSEGQETQYF. CDR3 coding DNA: TGTGCCAGCAGTTTCGGGACTAGCGAAGGCCAAGAGACCCAGTACTTC.

The chain combines TRBV6-5 with TRBJ1-2, with 7 nucleotides matching TRBD1. From germline, CDR1 is MNHEY and CDR2 SVGAGI. The V gene end was trimmed by 6 bases and the J gene end by 3 bases; junction bases not matched to a gene: 10. The CDR3 has 15 residues. In nucleotides, the CDR3 is TGTGCCAGCAGACCAAGGACAGGCGGGGACTATGGCTACACCTTC. Amino acids: CASRPRTGGDYGYTF.

In its sample, this clonotype was seen a few times. The chain links TRBV6-5 to TRBJ2-7, with a weak D call TRBD1 (5 bases). This CDR3 has 13 amino acids. Germline values: CDR1 MNHEY, CDR2 SVGAGI. Between the trimmed V and J ends, which lost 6 bases and 2 bases, there was a span of 11 bases. The CDR3 reads CASSLSTAYEQYF. In DNA, the CDR3 is TGTGCCAGCAGCCTTTCGACAGCCTACGAGCAGTACTTC.

The rearrangement uses TRBV30 and TRBJ1-5, with D possibly matching TRBD1 (5 bases). The CDR3 length is 12 residues. The germline V gene encodes CDR1 GTSNPN and CDR2 SVGIG (reference sequence). Trimming pared 0 bases from V and 16 bases from J, leaving 16 bases between. The CDR3 nucleotides read TGTGCCTGGAGTGTGGGGACGGCTAGCCACCATTTT. It yields the protein CAWSVGTASHHF.

The chain carries TRBV30 and TRBJ2-7; TRBD1 aligns across 7 bases. This CDR3 is 15 amino acids long. Germline V gene sequence: CDR1 GTSNPN, CDR2 SVGIG (reference sequence). V lost 0 bases, J lost 2 bases, and 7 bases stayed unmatched. CDR3: CAWSVPIGTAYEQYF. CDR3 nucleotide sequence: TGTGCCTGGAGTGTACCTATCGGGACAGCCTACGAGCAGTACTTC.

CDR3 protein: CASSLPPPLQPQHF. CDR3 DNA sequence: TGTGCCAGCAGTTTACCCCCACCCCTCCAGCCCCAGCATTTT. V usage is TRBV12-3 or TRBV12-4 and J usage is TRBJ1-5; D remains ambiguous. V was clipped by 2 bases and J by 7 bases, with 12 bases between them. The CDR3 spans 14 residues.

This chain connects TRBV20-1 to TRBJ2-6, with D uncertain. Germline V gives CDR1 DFQATT, CDR2 SNEGSKA (reference sequence). V lost 0 bases and J 13 bases, leaving 7 bases between the germline ends. There are 11 residues in the CDR3. CDR3 region: CSARDHGVLTF. The DNA of the CDR3 is TGCAGTGCTAGAGATCATGGGGTCCTGACTTTC.

This rearrangement joins TRBV6-1 to TRBJ1-5; the D is unclear. V lost 3 bases, J lost 5 bases, and 14 bases lay in between. CDR1 and CDR2 (germline): MNHNS, SASEGT. The CDR3 covers 15 residues. CDR3 DNA: TGTGCCAGCAGTGACCTCCTCTGGGTCGATCAGCCCCAGCATTTT. It is translated as CASSDLLWVDQPQHF.

The rearrangement links TRBV30 to TRBJ2-7; no reliable D call. The germline V and J ends were trimmed by 5 bases and 5 bases, with 10 bases remaining between them. The CDR3 is 11 amino acids. Germline CDR1 reads GTSNPN; CDR2 reads SVGIG (reference sequence). The CDR3 reads CAWGSVDEQYF. As DNA, the CDR3 is TGTGCCTGGGGGTCAGTCGACGAGCAGTACTTC.

The rearrangement links TRBV4-3 to TRBJ2-7, with D possibly TRBD1 on 6 matching bases. In germline, CDR1 is LGHNA, CDR2 YSLEER. V was trimmed by 0 bases and J by 6 bases, leaving 9 bases between them. The CDR3 loop spans 13 amino acids. CDR3 DNA sequence: TGCGCCAGCAGCCAAGATGAAGGGGGCGAGCAGTACTTC. Its protein product is CASSQDEGGEQYF.

The chain couples TRBV28 to TRBJ1-6; D gene unclear. The V end was cut by 3 bases, the J end by 8 bases, with 5 bases between. The CDR3 is 12 residues long. In germline, CDR1 is MDHEN, CDR2 SYDVKM. The CDR3 sequence: CASSFGYSPLHF. CDR3 DNA: TGTGCCAGCAGTTTCGGGTATTCACCCCTCCACTTT.

This clonotype was picked up one time. The chain joins TRBV3-1 to TRBJ2-7; no firm D call. This CDR3 has 16 amino acids. The germline CDR1 and CDR2 sequences are LGHDT and YNNKEL (reference sequence). V gave up 0 bases and J gave up 5 bases, with 17 bases separating them. CDR3 amino acids: CASSQDRPVLSHEQYF. The CDR3 DNA is TGTGCCAGCAGCCAAGACCGGCCCGTGTTAAGCCACGAGCAGTACTTC.

Regarding this clonotype: Mismatch with germline at one junction end may stem from a read error. The rearrangement links TRBV28 to TRBJ2-7, with D perhaps matching TRBD2 (6 bases). CDR1 MDHEN and CDR2 SYDVKM come from the germline V gene. CDR3 size: 15 residues. CDR3 in DNA: TGTGCCAGCAGTTCCGAAAGGGACTGGGGCTACGGGCAGTACTTC. Residues: CASSSERDWGYGQYF.

DNA of the CDR3: TGTGCCAGCAGCCCCAGGGGAAGAGTTAACACCGGGGAGCTGTTTTTT. It encodes CASSPRGRVNTGELFF. The chain carries TRBV7-7 and TRBJ2-2, with D perhaps TRBD1 (6 bases). The CDR3 extends over 16 amino acids. CDR1 SSHAT and CDR2 FNYEAQ come from the germline V gene (reference sequence). V was cut by 5 bases and J by 2 bases, with 15 bases left in between.

This sequence joins TRBV20-1 and TRBJ2-1; 11 nucleotides match TRBD2. V lost 2 bases, J lost 7 bases, and 7 bases stayed unmatched. This CDR3 is built from 15 residues. Germline assignment: CDR1 DFQATT and CDR2 SNEGSKA (reference sequence). CDR3 DNA sequence: TGCAGTGCTAGACCCGGACTAGCGGGCTTAAATGAGCAGTTCTTC. Protein sequence: CSARPGLAGLNEQFF.

J is TRBJ2-4 and V is TRBV6-9; possibly TRBD1 for D (5 bases). In germline, CDR1 is MNHGY, CDR2 SVAAGI. The CDR3 covers 15 residues. Trimming left V 4 bases short and J 0 bases short, with 10 bases between. The CDR3 sequence is CASSSRALAKNIQYF. CDR3 coding DNA: TGTGCCAGCAGTTCCAGGGCATTAGCCAAAAACATTCAGTACTTC.

A few counts support this clonotype. This rearrangement joins TRBV29-1 to TRBJ1-2; tentatively, D is TRBD1 (6 bases). Germline V CDR1 and CDR2: SQVTM, ANQGSEA. The CDR3 covers 16 residues. The ends were cut back, 5 bases at V and 3 bases at J, with 22 bases in the middle. CDR3 region: CSVTGGGQVGDYGYTF. CDR3 in DNA: TGCAGCGTTACAGGAGGGGGGCAAGTAGGGGACTATGGCTACACCTTC.